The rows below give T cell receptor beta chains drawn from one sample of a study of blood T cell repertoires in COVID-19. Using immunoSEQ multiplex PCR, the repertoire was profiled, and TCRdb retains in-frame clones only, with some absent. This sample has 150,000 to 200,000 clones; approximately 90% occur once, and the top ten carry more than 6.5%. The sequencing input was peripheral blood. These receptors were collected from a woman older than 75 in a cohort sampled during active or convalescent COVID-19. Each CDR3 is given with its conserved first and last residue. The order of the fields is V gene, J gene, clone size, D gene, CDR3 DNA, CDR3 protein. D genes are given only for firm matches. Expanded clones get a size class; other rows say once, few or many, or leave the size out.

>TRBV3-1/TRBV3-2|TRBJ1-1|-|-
TGTGCCAGCAGCCAGGTGGGAGTCGCTGAAGCTTTCTTT
CASSQVGVAEAFF
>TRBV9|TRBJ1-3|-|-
TGTGCCAGCAGCGTTTTCGTAGGCCAGGGTTCTGGAAACACCATATATTTT
CASSVFVGQGSGNTIYF
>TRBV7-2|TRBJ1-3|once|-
TGTGCCAGCAGCTTAGTTTCGGTCGGAGCTGGAAACACCATATATTTT
CASSLVSVGAGNTIYF
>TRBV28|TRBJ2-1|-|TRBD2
TGTGCCAGCAGTTTAGGGCTAGCGGGCTTATACAATGAGCAGTTCTTC
CASSLGLAGLYNEQFF
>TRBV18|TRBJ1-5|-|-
TGTGCCAGCTCACCGTATACGAGACAGCCGAATCAGCCCCAGCATTTT
CASSPYTRQPNQPQHF
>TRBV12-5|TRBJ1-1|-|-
TGTGCTAGTGGTTTGAACAGATTCACTGAAGCTTTCTTT
CASGLNRFTEAFF
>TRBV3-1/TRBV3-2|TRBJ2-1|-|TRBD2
TGTGCCAGCAGCCTAAGCGGGGGGGCCTACAATGAGCAGTTCTTC
CASSLSGGAYNEQFF
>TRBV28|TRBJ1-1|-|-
TGTGCCAGCAGTTTGAGGGTCAGGAGGTTGGACACTGAAGCTTTCTTT
CASSLRVRRLDTEAFF
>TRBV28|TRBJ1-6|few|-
TGTGCCAGCAGCATTCAAGGGGGCTCCTATAATTCACCCCTCCACTTT
CASSIQGGSYNSPLHF
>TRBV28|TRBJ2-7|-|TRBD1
TGTGCCAGCAGTTCCCGACAGGGGGGGCTCTACGAGCAGTACTTC
CASSSRQGGLYEQYF
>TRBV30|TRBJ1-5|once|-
TGTGCCTGGAGTGTACTCAACAGCCATAGCAATCAGCCCCAGCATTTT
CAWSVLNSHSNQPQHF
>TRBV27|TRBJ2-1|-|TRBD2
TGTGCCAGCAGTTTCCTCGGACTAGCGGGTTACAATGAGCAGTTCTTC
CASSFLGLAGYNEQFF
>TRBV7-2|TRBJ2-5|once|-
TGTGCCAGCAGCCAAATCTTTATAATTGGGGGGAAAGAGACCCAGTACTTC
CASSQIFIIGGKETQYF
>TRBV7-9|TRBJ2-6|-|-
TGTGCCAGCACGAAAGACAGGTTTTACGGCTCTGGGGCCAACGTCCTGACTTTC
CASTKDRFYGSGANVLTF
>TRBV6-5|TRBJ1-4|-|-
TGTGCCAGCAACCGGGGGGGCCTCAATGAAAAACTGTTTTTT
CASNRGGLNEKLFF
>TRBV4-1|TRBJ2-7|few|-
TGCGCCAGCAGCCTTCCCGGAGGGGGGGTTCGGAACGAGCAGTACTTC
CASSLPGGGVRNEQYF
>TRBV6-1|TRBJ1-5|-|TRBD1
TGTGCCAGCAGTGAATGGGGGACAGGGGGCGGAAAGCCCCAGCATTTT
CASSEWGTGGGKPQHF
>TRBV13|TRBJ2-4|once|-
TGTGCCAGCAGCCCGAAGGGAGACATTCAGTACTTC
CASSPKGDIQYF
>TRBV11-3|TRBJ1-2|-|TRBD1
TGTGCCAGCAGCCCCGAGGGATTTGACAGGGAGGACTATGGCTACACCTTC
CASSPEGFDREDYGYTF
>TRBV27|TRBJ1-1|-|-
TGTGCCAGCAGTTTAACCCAGGGAGGGGTTACTGAAGCTTTCTTT
CASSLTQGGVTEAFF
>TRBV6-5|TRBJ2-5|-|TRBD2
TGTGCCAGCAGGCCCGGGGGGTGGGAGACCCAGTACTTC
CASRPGGWETQYF
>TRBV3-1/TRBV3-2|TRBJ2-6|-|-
TGTGCCAGCACCCGGGCAGGGCTCGGGGCCAACGTCCTGACTTTC
CASTRAGLGANVLTF
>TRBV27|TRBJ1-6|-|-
TGTGCCAGCAGTCAGAACGACAGAACCTATAATTCACCCCTCCACTTT
CASSQNDRTYNSPLHF
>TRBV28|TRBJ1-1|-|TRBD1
TGTGCCAGCAGACTAACAGGGGGTATCACTGAAGCTTTCTTT
CASRLTGGITEAFF
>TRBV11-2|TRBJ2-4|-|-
TGTGCCAGCAGCTTAGGTGACAGAGCCAAAAACATTCAGTACTTC
CASSLGDRAKNIQYF
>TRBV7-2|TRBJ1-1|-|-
TGTGCCAGCAGCCCCTTTACGAGGTTGAACACTGAAGCTTTCTTT
CASSPFTRLNTEAFF
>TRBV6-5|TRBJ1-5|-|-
TGTGCCAGCAGGCAACACATCAATCAGCCCCAGCATTTT
CASRQHINQPQHF
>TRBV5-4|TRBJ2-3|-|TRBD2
TGTGCCAGCAGCACCAGACTAGCGGGGGAGGCAGATACGCAGTATTTT
CASSTRLAGEADTQYF
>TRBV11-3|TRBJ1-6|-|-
TGTGCCAGCAGCTTAGATCCGGCAGGTCGCGGGTATAATTCACCCCTCCACTTT
CASSLDPAGRGYNSPLHF
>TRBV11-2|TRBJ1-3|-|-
TGTGCCAGCAGCTTGTTAGAGAACTTCTCTGGAAACACCATATATTTT
CASSLLENFSGNTIYF
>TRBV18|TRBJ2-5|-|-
TGTGCCAGCTCGACCAGGTCCGAAGGGGCAGAGACCCAGTACTTC
CASSTRSEGAETQYF
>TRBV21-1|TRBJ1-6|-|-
TGTGCCAGCAGCAAATCCAGCTTACAGGGTTTGGCTTCACCCCTCCACTTT
CASSKSSLQGLASPLHF
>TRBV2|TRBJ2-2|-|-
TGTGCCAGCAACCAGGGTGTGGGCACCGGGGAGCTGTTTTTT
CASNQGVGTGELFF
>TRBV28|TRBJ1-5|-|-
TGTGCCAGCGGCCGAAATAGCAATCAGCCCCAGCATTTT
CASGRNSNQPQHF
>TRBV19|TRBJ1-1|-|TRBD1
TGTGCCAGTAGTACCGGGACAGGGGAATGGAGGAACACTGAAGCTTTCTTT
CASSTGTGEWRNTEAFF
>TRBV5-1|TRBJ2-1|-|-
TGCGCCAGCAGCTCGCAGGATGAGCAGTTCTTC
CASSSQDEQFF
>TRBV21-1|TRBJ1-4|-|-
TGTGCCAGCAGCAATCGTACAGCCTCAACTAATGAAAAACTGTTTTTT
CASSNRTASTNEKLFF
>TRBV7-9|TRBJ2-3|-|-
TGTGCCAGCAGCTTAAGGGGGTACACAGATACGCAGTATTTT
CASSLRGYTDTQYF
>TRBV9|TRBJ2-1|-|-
TGTGCCAGCAGCGTAGCCATGGGCAGTATCTATGAGCAGTTCTTC
CASSVAMGSIYEQFF
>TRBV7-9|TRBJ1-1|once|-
TGTGCCAGCAGCTCGCAACAGGGTATGACTGAAGCTTTCTTT
CASSSQQGMTEAFF
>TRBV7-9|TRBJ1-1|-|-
TGTGCCAGCAGCCCAACCCCGGACAGAAACACTGAAGCTTTCTTT
CASSPTPDRNTEAFF
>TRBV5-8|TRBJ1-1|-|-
TGTGCCAGCAGCCCCGGATCAGGCTACATGAACACTGAAGCTTTCTTT
CASSPGSGYMNTEAFF
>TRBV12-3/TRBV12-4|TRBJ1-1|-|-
TGTGCCAGCAGCCCCCAGGGTGAAGCTTTCTTT
CASSPQGEAFF
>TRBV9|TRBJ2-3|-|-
TGTGCCAGCAGCGTAGGAGTCAGCACAGATACGCAGTATTTT
CASSVGVSTDTQYF
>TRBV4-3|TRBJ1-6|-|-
TGCGCCAGCAGCCAAGATTCGACAGGATACAATTCACCCCTCCACTTT
CASSQDSTGYNSPLHF
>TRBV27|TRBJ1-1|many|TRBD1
TGTGCCAGCAGTCCCGACAGGGCTATGAACACTGAAGCTTTCTTT
CASSPDRAMNTEAFF
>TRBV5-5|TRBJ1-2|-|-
TGTGCCAGCAGCTCCGGCTTCGGACTCAAGAGGGGCTACACCTTC
CASSSGFGLKRGYTF
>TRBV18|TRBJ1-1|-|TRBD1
TGTGCCAGCTCACCTCTCAGGACAGGACGGACCACTGAAGCTTTCTTT
CASSPLRTGRTTEAFF
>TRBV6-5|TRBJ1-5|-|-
TGTGCCAGCAGGCTCGACAGCAGAAACAATCAGCCCCAGCATTTT
CASRLDSRNNQPQHF
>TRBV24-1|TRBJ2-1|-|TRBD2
TGTGCCACCAGAGGGACTAGCGGGAGGGGGGGTGAGCAGTTCTTC
CATRGTSGRGGEQFF
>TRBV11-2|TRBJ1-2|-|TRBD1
TGTGCCAGCAGCTTGATTCAGGGGGAAGGTGGCTACACCTTC
CASSLIQGEGGYTF
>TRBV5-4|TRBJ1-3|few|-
TGTGCCAGCAGCTCCGCGGGGGGCTCTGGAAACACCATATATTTT
CASSSAGGSGNTIYF
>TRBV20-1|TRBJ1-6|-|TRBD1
TGCAGTGCTAGTGTGGACAGGGAAGGTTCACCCCTCCACTTT
CSASVDREGSPLHF
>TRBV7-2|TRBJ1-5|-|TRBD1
TGTGCCAGCAGCTCCCAGGGGGGAAGCAATCAGCCCCAGCATTTT
CASSSQGGSNQPQHF
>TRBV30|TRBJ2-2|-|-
TGTGCCTGTGTCCGGGCGAACACCGGGGAGCTGTTTTTT
CACVRANTGELFF
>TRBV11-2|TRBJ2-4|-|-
TGTGCCAGCAGCTTAGCGGGAGTCATTCAGTACTTC
CASSLAGVIQYF
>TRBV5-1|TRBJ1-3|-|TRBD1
TGCGCCAGCGGCGAGGGACAGCAAGTCCGAAACACCATATATTTT
CASGEGQQVRNTIYF
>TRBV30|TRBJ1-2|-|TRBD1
TGTGCCTGGAATTCCGGGACAGGGGACTATGGCTACACCTTC
CAWNSGTGDYGYTF